The 19 T cell receptor beta chains in this list originate from one sample, sequenced in a study of blood T cells in healthy people across ages. The authors ran a second PCR of roughly 6 to 11 cycles using a sample-barcoded 5' primer and a J-beta primer mix. In TCRdb, the 5' RACE reads were re-called with MiXCR into one record per CDR3 protein. The data contain about 780,000 distinct CDR3 sequences, around 50% of them singletons. The sample was blood. These receptors were obtained from an elderly man in good health.

This clonotype was seen ten or more times. This chain connects TRBV29-1 to TRBJ2-1; TRBD1 matches 9 bases. The J segment lost 3 bases and the V segment lost 4 bases, leaving 4 bases of the junction unmatched. The length of the CDR3 is 14 residues. Germline loops: CDR1 SQVTM, CDR2 ANQGSEA. The CDR3 is CSVAGQGGYNEQFF. The CDR3 coding sequence is TGCAGCGTTGCGGGACAGGGCGGCTACAATGAGCAGTTCTTC.

The V call is TRBV27, the J call TRBJ2-7, with D perhaps TRBD2 (7 bases). The V gene lost 5 bases and the J gene lost 4 bases, with 21 bases spanning the gap. CDR1 is MNHEY, CDR2 SMNVEV, per germline (reference sequence). The CDR3 contains 16 residues. The CDR3 nucleotides are TGTGCCAGCAGTCCCCAAGGGGGAGGGATATATTACGAGCAGTACTTC. Amino acids: CASSPQGGGIYYEQYF.

This clonotype was observed a handful of times. The gene calls are TRBV5-6 and TRBJ1-5, with TRBD1 as a possible D gene (5 bases). This CDR3 has 15 amino acids. Germline V lookup: CDR1 SGHDT, CDR2 YYEEEE. The germline V and J ends were trimmed by 0 bases and 7 bases, with 14 bases remaining between them. CDR3 loop: CASSLGFGAGQPQHF. The CDR3 nucleotides are TGTGCCAGCAGCTTGGGTTTTGGGGCGGGACAGCCCCAGCATTTT.

This clonotype was found a few times. The rearrangement joins TRBV28 to TRBJ2-1; possibly TRBD2 for D (6 bases). From germline, CDR1 is MDHEN and CDR2 SYDVKM. This CDR3 has 12 residues. V dropped 4 bases and J dropped 9 bases, with 10 bases sitting between them. CDR3 amino acids: CASSSRETEQFF. The CDR3 nucleotides read TGTGCCAGCAGTTCTCGGGAGACTGAGCAGTTCTTC.

On this clonotype: A read error may explain this, as a much larger clone is one base away. The chain combines TRBV3-1 with TRBJ2-3, with D perhaps TRBD2 (5 bases). V was shortened by 3 bases and J by 0 bases, with 13 bases between the two germline ends. This CDR3 comprises 16 residues. Germline lookup yields CDR1 LGHDT and CDR2 YNNKEL (reference sequence). CDR3 in DNA: TGTGCCAGCAGCCAGGTCGGGATGTCTAGCACAGATACGCAGTATTTT. It yields the protein CASSQVGMSSTDTQYF.

The genes are TRBV6-1 and TRBJ2-7, with unresolved D. V was cut by 3 bases and J by 2 bases, with 8 bases left in between. Germline V gene sequence: CDR1 MNHNS, CDR2 SASEGT. The CDR3 covers 13 residues. CDR3 residues: CASSENGPYEQYF. CDR3 sequence (DNA): TGTGCCAGCAGTGAGAACGGACCCTACGAGCAGTACTTC.

CDR3: CASSQALVLAGNEQFF. The CDR3, as DNA: TGTGCCAGCAGCCAAGCTCTTGTACTAGCTGGGAATGAGCAGTTCTTC. This chain links TRBV14 with TRBJ2-1; possibly TRBD2 for D (6 bases). Germline values: CDR1 SGHDN, CDR2 FVKESK. The CDR3 runs to 16 residues. The V end lost 1 base, the J end lost 7 bases, and 17 bases lay between the germline ends. The complete variable domain, with remaining parts taken from reference TRBV14 and TRBJ2-1, reads EAGVTQFPSHSVIEKGQTVTLRCDPISGHDNLYWYRRVMGKEIKFLLHFVKESKQDESGMPNNRFLAERTGGTYSTLKVQPAELEDSGVYFCASSQALVLAGNEQFFGPGTRLTVL.

This clonotype was detected ten times or more. The chain recombines TRBV28 with TRBJ2-3; D is possibly TRBD2 (6 bases). The CDR3 runs to 15 residues. Trimming took off 1 base at V and 6 bases at J, with 14 bases between the two ends. CDR1 and CDR2 from the germline V gene are MDHEN and SYDVKM. CDR3 residues: CASSLSMSGEDTQYF. The CDR3 nucleotides are TGTGCCAGCAGTTTATCTATGTCGGGGGAGGATACGCAGTATTTT.

V usage is TRBV10-3 and J usage is TRBJ1-3; perhaps TRBD1 as D (5 bases). From germline, CDR1 is ENHRY and CDR2 SYGVKD. This CDR3 is 14 amino acids long. V lost 7 bases, J lost 4 bases, and 14 bases lay in between. CDR3 protein: CAITREGKGNTIYF. CDR3 sequence (DNA): TGTGCCATCACCCGAGAGGGGAAAGGAAACACCATATATTTT.

Many counts were recorded for this clonotype. The rearrangement joins TRBV4-1 to TRBJ1-6; 8 positions match TRBD1. Germline CDR1 and CDR2: MGHRA and YSYEKL. V shed 1 base and J 8 bases; nucleotides not matched to a gene: 4. There are 15 residues in the CDR3. The CDR3, as DNA: TGCGCCAGCAGCCAAGTCCCGGACAGGGATTCACCCCTCCACTTT. It encodes CASSQVPDRDSPLHF.

This clonotype has a handful of counts. The rearrangement joins TRBV12-3 or TRBV12-4 to TRBJ1-4, with D perhaps matching TRBD1 (5 bases). The CDR3 runs 12 residues. V lost 2 bases and J lost 7, with 5 bases in between. CDR3 sequence reads: CASSLQGEKLFF. The CDR3 DNA sequence: TGTGCCAGCAGTTTACAGGGTGAAAAACTGTTTTTT.

This clonotype was counted at least ten times. This chain uses TRBV5-1 with TRBJ1-4; the D gene is possibly TRBD1 (5 bases). The CDR3 length is 15 residues. Germline V gene lookup returns CDR1 SGHRS and CDR2 YFSETQ. V lost 4 bases, J lost 3 bases, and 13 bases lay in between. The CDR3 sequence: CASSPEGAANEKLFF. In DNA form, the CDR3 reads TGCGCCAGCAGCCCGGAAGGGGCAGCTAATGAAAAACTGTTTTTT. The whole variable domain, remainder taken from reference TRBV5-1 and TRBJ1-4, is KAGVTQTPRYLIKTRGQQVTLSCSPISGHRSVSWYQQTPGQGLQFLFEYFSETQRNKGNFPGRFSGRQFSNSRSEMNVSTLELGDSALYLCASSPEGAANEKLFFGSGTQLSVL.

V usage is TRBV6-2 or TRBV6-3 and J usage is TRBJ2-1; D might be TRBD1 (6 bases). The V gene's germline CDR1 is MNHEY and CDR2 SVGEGT. The CDR3 consists of 13 residues. V dropped 1 base and J dropped 10 bases, with 11 bases sitting between them. This CDR3 is CASSYWTDYEQFF. In DNA, the CDR3 is TGTGCCAGCAGTTACTGGACAGACTACGAGCAGTTCTTC.

This clonotype was recorded only once. The J gene is TRBJ1-2, the V gene TRBV19; 8 bases fit TRBD1. The germline gives CDR1 LNHDA, CDR2 SQIVND (reference sequence). Germline trimming cut 5 bases from V and 2 bases from J; bases unmatched to any gene: 4. The CDR3 is made up of 14 amino acids. In DNA form, the CDR3 reads TGTGCCAGTAGTTACGGGACAGGAAACTATGGCTACACCTTC. Protein sequence: CASSYGTGNYGYTF.

This clonotype was counted a single time. In DNA form, the CDR3 reads TGTGCCAGCAGACAGACAGACTCTGGAAACACCATATATTTT. Its translation is CASRQTDSGNTIYF. This chain uses TRBV7-6 with TRBJ1-3; TRBD1 is a possible D gene (5 bases). The germline V gene encodes CDR1 SGHVS and CDR2 FNYEAQ. The germline V and J ends were trimmed by 6 bases and 0 bases, with 9 bases remaining between them. This CDR3 is 14 amino acids long.

A few counts support this clonotype. The chain carries TRBV20-1 and TRBJ2-1; no reliable D call. The CDR3 spans 14 residues. The germline CDR1 and CDR2 sequences are DFQATT and SNEGSKA (reference sequence). V shed 1 base and J shed 0 bases, with 7 bases lying between them. The CDR3 here is CSARGPPSYNEQFF. In nucleotides, the CDR3 is TGCAGTGCTAGAGGGCCGCCCTCCTACAATGAGCAGTTCTTC.

In this sample, this clonotype turned up a few times. The junction and the germline gene differ at one end; a read error may be behind it. This chain links TRBV7-7 with TRBJ2-3; 14 bases map to TRBD2. The CDR3 has 18 residues. Per the germline V gene, CDR1 is SSHAT and CDR2 is FNYEAQ (reference sequence). The chain's CDR3 is CASSYYSGTSGSSDTQYF. The DNA of the CDR3 is TGTGCTAGCAGCTATTACTCCGGGACTAGCGGGAGCTCAGATACGCAGTATTTT.

The sample holds a few counts of this clonotype. This chain links TRBV6-2 or TRBV6-3 with TRBJ2-3; TRBD2 matches 10 bases. The CDR3 length is 21 residues. V was clipped by 2 bases and J by 2 bases; unmatched bases: 19. Germline V gives CDR1 MNHEY, CDR2 SVGEGT. The CDR3 DNA follows: TGTGCCAGCAGTTACCCATCACAGGGGAGTAGCGGGAGGCTCTTCACAGATACGCAGTATTTT. It is translated as CASSYPSQGSSGRLFTDTQYF.

The gene calls are TRBV7-8 and TRBJ2-3, with TRBD1 as a possible D gene (6 bases). V lost 5 bases and J lost 2, with 11 bases in between. CDR3 length equals 14 residues. Germline V gene data show CDR1 as SGHVS and CDR2 as FQNEAQ. The CDR3 sequence: CASSVVGATDTQYF. DNA for the CDR3: TGTGCCAGCAGCGTAGTGGGGGCCACAGATACGCAGTATTTT.